The entry below describes one T cell receptor beta chain. The antigen remains undetermined. A quantity of about 0.5 to 1 ug RNA underwent reverse transcription using random hexamers. The authors amplified TCR beta CDR3 across 54 Vbeta and 13 Jbeta using immunoSEQ multiplex PCR. TCRdb called the immunoSEQ multiplex PCR reads again in MiXCR, with one record for every CDR3 protein. The sample consists of 160,000 or so distinct CDR3 sequences, approximately 95% of them appearing once. The sample originates from a study of CD8 T cells in Susac syndrome. Negative isolation yielded the CD8+ and CD4+ T cells, while FACS enriched the TEMRA cells. General observations from the study: The study admitted that it had a relatively small number of individuals in its TCR sequencing and HLA analysis.

CDR1 and CDR2 (germline): KGHSY, FQNENV. V was clipped by 0 bases and J by 5 bases, with 5 bases between them. CDR3 length: 12 residues. The sequenced sample was CD8+ T cells from PBMCs. The chain uses TRBV16 and TRBJ2-7; D gene ambiguous. The TCR was taken from a human donor with multiple sclerosis. This CDR3 is CASSQSGHEQYF. The CDR3 DNA reads TGTGCCAGCAGCCAATCGGGCCACGAGCAGTACTTC.